A single sample gave rise to the 3 T cell receptor beta chains below, sequenced in a study of OX40 agonist ivuxolimab in advanced cancers. Clones were sequenced by immunoSEQ multiplex PCR, and TCRdb holds only the in-frame ones, with some missing. Of around 110,000 clones in the sample, about 94% were seen once. This specimen consisted of CD4+ or CD8+ T cells sorted from blood, obtained in a trial of the OX40 agonist ivuxolimab. These receptors all come from an adult with an advanced solid tumor such as melanoma, head and neck, liver or kidney cancer.

The chain is built from TRBV10-3 and TRBJ2-3; perhaps D is TRBD1 or TRBD2 (5 bases each). The CDR3 spans 18 residues. V was cut by 3 bases and J by 0 bases, with 19 bases left in between. The germline CDR1 and CDR2 sequences are ENHRY and SYGVKD. This CDR3 is CAISDELGVMISTDTQYF. The CDR3 DNA reads TGTGCCATCAGTGATGAATTGGGGGTGATGATTAGCACAGATACGCAGTATTTT.

V and J are TRBV18 and TRBJ2-7; D remains unclear. The CDR3 has 17 amino acids. V lost 1 base and J lost 0, with 16 bases in between. Per the germline V gene, CDR1 is KGHSH and CDR2 is LQKENI. In nucleotides, the CDR3 is TGTGCCAGCTCACCACTCGCGACTCTCCCCACCTCCTACGAGCAGTACTTC. This sequence encodes CASSPLATLPTSYEQYF. Complete variable domain (other parts from reference TRBV18 and TRBJ2-7): NAGVMQNPRHLVRRRGQEARLRCSPMKGHSHVYWYRQLPEEGLKFMVYLQKENIIDESGMPKERFSAEFPKEGPSILRIQQVVRGDSAAYFCASSPLATLPTSYEQYFGPGTRLTVT.

The chain has TRBV9 and TRBJ2-1; D unclear. Trimming removed 2 bases at V and 4 bases at J, with 16 bases between. Per germline, CDR1 SGDLS and CDR2 YYNGEE. This CDR3 comprises 16 residues. The DNA of the CDR3 is TGTGCCAGCAGCGTTTCCGCTCCATCAGCATACAATGAGCAGTTCTTC. Its protein product is CASSVSAPSAYNEQFF.